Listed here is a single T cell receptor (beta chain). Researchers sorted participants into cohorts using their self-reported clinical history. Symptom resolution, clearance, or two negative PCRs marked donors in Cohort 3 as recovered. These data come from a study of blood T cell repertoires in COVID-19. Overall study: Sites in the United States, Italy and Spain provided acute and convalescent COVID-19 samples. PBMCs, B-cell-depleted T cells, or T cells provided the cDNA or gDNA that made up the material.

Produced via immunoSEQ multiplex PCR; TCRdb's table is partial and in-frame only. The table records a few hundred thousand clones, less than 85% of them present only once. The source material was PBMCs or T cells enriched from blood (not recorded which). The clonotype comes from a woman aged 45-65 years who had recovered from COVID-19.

The CDR3 nucleotides are TGTGCCAGCAGCGTAGGGGGGCTCCGGGAGACCCAGTACTTC. Protein sequence: CASSVGGLRETQYF. The rearrangement links TRBV9 to TRBJ2-5, with a weak D call TRBD1 (6 bases). There are 14 residues in the CDR3. V lost 0 bases to trimming and J lost 5 bases, with 11 bases between them. The V gene's germline CDR1 is SGDLS and CDR2 YYNGEE.